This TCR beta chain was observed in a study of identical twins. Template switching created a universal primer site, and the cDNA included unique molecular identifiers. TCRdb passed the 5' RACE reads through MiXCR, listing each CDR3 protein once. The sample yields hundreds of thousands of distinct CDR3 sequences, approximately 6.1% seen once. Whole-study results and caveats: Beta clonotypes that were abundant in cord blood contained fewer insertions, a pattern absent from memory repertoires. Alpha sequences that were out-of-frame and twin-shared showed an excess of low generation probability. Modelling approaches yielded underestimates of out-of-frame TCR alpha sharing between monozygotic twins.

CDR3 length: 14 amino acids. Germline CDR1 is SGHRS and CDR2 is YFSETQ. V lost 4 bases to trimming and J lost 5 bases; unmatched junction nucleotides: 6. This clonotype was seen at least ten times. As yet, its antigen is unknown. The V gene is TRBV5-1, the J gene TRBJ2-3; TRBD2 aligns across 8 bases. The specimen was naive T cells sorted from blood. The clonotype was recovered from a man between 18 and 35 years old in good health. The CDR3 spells CASSLEAGGDTQYF. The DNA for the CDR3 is TGCGCCAGCAGCCTCGAGGCGGGAGGAGATACGCAGTATTTT.